The clone carrying this TCR beta chain has only a few counts. As yet, its antigen is unknown. The CDR3 totals 16 residues. The V gene's germline CDR1 is SEHNR and CDR2 FQNEAQ (reference sequence). With V trimmed by 4 bases and J by 4 bases, 8 bases remained unmatched. It was with unique molecular identifiers that the TCRbeta library was prepared. TCRdb itself ran the PCR reads through MiXCR, one entry per CDR3 protein. Here the sample spans over 85,000 distinct CDR3 sequences, 7% to 8% being singletons. These data are taken from a study of T-cell reconstitution after alpha-beta-depleted transplantation in children. General study findings and limits: Surviving recipient T cells and thymic progenitors accounted for the high day-60 TCRbeta diversity observed in some patients. Newly made T cells mostly supplied T-cell counts and diversity one year after transplant.

The origin of this receptor is a boy younger than 10 with acute lymphoblastic leukemia, due to receive a stem cell transplant. Sequenced here: PBMCs, sampled before TCRalphabeta/CD19-depleted stem cell transplant. V gene TRBV7-9 combines with J gene TRBJ2-1; 9 nucleotides agree with TRBD1. CDR3 residues: CASSSWDRALYNEQFF. The DNA for the CDR3 is TGTGCCAGCAGCTCGTGGGACAGGGCCCTATACAATGAGCAGTTCTTC.